A selection of T cell receptor beta chains follows, all from one sample in a study of radiotherapy plus CTLA-4 blockade in lung cancer. TCRdb keeps only in-frame clones here, not all; method: immunoSEQ multiplex PCR. This sample has about 60,000 clones, with about four fifths found just once. The sequences come from peripheral blood, collected from a patient treated with radiotherapy plus ipilimumab. These receptors came from a human donor with non-small cell lung cancer who had a partial response to radiotherapy plus ipilimumab. Each CDR3 is given without its conserved first and last residue. Fields, in order: V gene, CDR3 protein.

TRBV11-2	ASSRVRSLNIQY
TRBV5-1	ASSLTVYTEAF
TRBV7-3	ASSLSSGRARDGELF
TRBV9	ASSGVGSAATGETQY
TRBV2	ASSAELAGDNEQF
TRBV7-3	ASSSGQGVYNEQF
TRBV5-1	ASYQTGKDEQF
TRBV28	ASSLGPNTGELF
TRBV7-9	ASSLVSYGYT
TRBV30	AGTRGTPF
TRBV7-2	ASSPGGEQY
TRBV4-1	ASSQERLAGREQY
TRBV2	ASRGEGYEQY
TRBV11-2	ASSLGRQGKLGELF
TRBV15	ATSRADNEQF
TRBV7-8	ASTTPRGTSGSRGDTQY
TRBV19	ASSQPPGTGIYEQY
TRBV6-1	ASSEHRLNGYT
TRBV28	ASSPHYEQF
TRBV7-9	ASSFPGTNNEQF
TRBV18	ASSPLAGSLNEQF
TRBV4-2	ASSQSPGPSNQPQH
TRBV30	AWSASRGNTIY
TRBV5-4	ASSLVDRGYT
TRBV5-1	ASSLEGALGYEQY
TRBV6-6	ASSYSDRPYEQY
TRBV27	ANMAVAGRGELF
TRBV11-2	ASSIQGTEQY
TRBV30	AWSRTEAF
TRBV27	ASRTGTGSYEQY
TRBV28	ASNSDWNTNEQY
TRBV18	ASSPPSGASYEQY
TRBV25-1	ASSEYQGGKKLF
TRBV27	ATSPGRGLYEQY
TRBV2	ASKGTSGYTGELF
TRBV10-3	AISGGVNTEAF
TRBV10-3	ATQTSGTTYEQY